Below are 18 T cell receptor beta chains sequenced from a single sample in a study of T cells after yellow fever vaccination. A single record per CDR3 protein comes from TCRdb applying MiXCR to the 5' RACE reads. The sample holds about 240,000 distinct CDR3 sequences; less than 8.5% are singletons and the top ten take approximately 0.84%. The sequencing used CD4+ T cells sorted from PBMCs, collected 15 days after the yellow fever booster vaccination. These receptors were taken from a man aged 25 to 45 who received the YFV17D yellow fever vaccine.

This clonotype was counted between two and nine times. CDR3 sequence: CSASTSGRAGELFF. In DNA, the CDR3 is TGCAGTGCTTCGACTAGCGGGAGGGCCGGGGAGCTGTTTTTT. The chain links TRBV20-1 to TRBJ2-2; 14 nucleotides agree with TRBD2. The CDR3 covers 14 residues. The germline CDR1 and CDR2 sequences are DFQATT and SNEGSKA (reference sequence). V gave up 5 bases and J gave up 6 bases; unmatched junction bases: 2.

This clonotype occurred many times. The chain links TRBV2 to TRBJ2-1; D is perhaps TRBD1 (6 bases). The CDR3 runs 15 residues. V dropped 2 bases and J dropped 0 bases, with 8 bases sitting between them. Germline V lookup: CDR1 SNHLY, CDR2 FYNNEI. The CDR3 bases are TGTGCCAGCAGTGAAACAGGGAACTCCTACAATGAGCAGTTCTTC. This sequence encodes CASSETGNSYNEQFF.

In this sample, this clonotype turned up a few times. The rearrangement links TRBV7-2 to TRBJ1-2, with D unclear. Trimming stripped 2 bases from V and 9 bases from J, with 16 bases between. CDR3 length equals 14 residues. Germline CDR1 is SGHTA and CDR2 is FQGNSA. CDR3 loop: CASSLTDMAISYTF. Here the CDR3 DNA reads TGTGCCAGCAGCTTAACGGATATGGCTATTAGCTACACCTTC.

This clonotype was seen a few times. The rearrangement uses TRBV5-1 and TRBJ2-5; D remains ambiguous. Germline V lookup: CDR1 SGHRS, CDR2 YFSETQ. The length of the CDR3 is 15 residues. Trimming shortened V by 0 bases and J by 3 bases, and 12 bases separated the two germline ends. The CDR3 reads CASSLVGSRKETQYF. For the CDR3, the DNA is TGCGCCAGCAGCTTGGTGGGATCGCGAAAAGAGACCCAGTACTTC.

This clonotype was picked up a small number of times. V gene TRBV6-1 combines with J gene TRBJ2-2; D is possibly TRBD2 (7 bases). The ends were cut back, 7 bases at V and 5 bases at J, with 26 bases in the middle. CDR1 is MNHNS and CDR2 is SASEGT in the germline V gene. This CDR3 region has 18 residues. Here the CDR3 DNA reads TGTGCCAGCACCCCCGGGGGGCGGGGACTCAGCTATACCGGGGAGCTGTTTTTT. The encoded protein is CASTPGGRGLSYTGELFF.

The V and J genes are TRBV20-1 and TRBJ2-3; 8 nucleotides match TRBD2. The J segment lost 1 base and the V segment lost 5 bases, leaving 2 bases of the junction unmatched. Germline CDR1 and CDR2: DFQATT and SNEGSKA (reference sequence). The CDR3 totals 13 residues. The CDR3 sequence: CSAPGLGTDTQYF. DNA for the CDR3: TGCAGTGCTCCGGGACTAGGCACAGATACGCAGTATTTT.

This clonotype was recorded at least ten times. The rearrangement joins TRBV10-3 to TRBJ2-7; 7 bases map to TRBD1. Trimming removed 0 bases from V and 2 bases from J; junction bases left unmatched: 7. The CDR3 sequence is 16 residues long. CDR1 is ENHRY and CDR2 is SYGVKD in the germline V gene. The CDR3 is CAISESSRTGTYEQYF. In DNA form, the CDR3 reads TGTGCCATCAGTGAGTCGAGTCGGACAGGTACCTACGAGCAGTACTTC.

The chain carries TRBV11-2 and TRBJ2-7, with D uncertain. V lost 3 bases and J 3 bases, leaving 9 bases between the germline ends. The germline CDR1 and CDR2 sequences are SGHAT and FQNNGV. The CDR3 length is 13 residues. For the CDR3, the DNA is TGTGCCAGCAGCTTCGGGCAGGTCTACGAGCAGTACTTC. It is translated as CASSFGQVYEQYF.

V is TRBV29-1 and J is TRBJ1-1; 7 positions agree with TRBD1. The CDR3 length is 14 residues. In germline, CDR1 is SQVTM, CDR2 ANQGSEA. V gave up 6 bases and J gave up 4 bases; unmatched junction bases: 11. CDR3 region: CSVKTGPWGTEAFF. The CDR3 DNA follows: TGCAGCGTCAAGACAGGGCCCTGGGGCACTGAAGCTTTCTTT.

This clonotype was seen only a few times. The V and J genes are TRBV7-2 and TRBJ2-5; a possible D gene is TRBD2 (5 bases). This CDR3 is 14 amino acids long. V was pared by 4 bases and J by 5 bases, with 14 bases between. The V gene's germline CDR1 is SGHTA and CDR2 FQGNSA. The CDR3 nucleotides read TGTGCCAGCAGCTCCGGGGTTTCAAGGGAGACCCAGTACTTC. It codes for CASSSGVSRETQYF. Looking up the rest from reference TRBV7-2 and TRBJ2-5 gives the full variable domain: GAGVSQSPSNKVTEKGKDVELRCDPISGHTALYWYRQSLGQGLEFLIYFQGNSAPDKSGLPSDRFSAERTGGSVSTLTIQRTQQEDSAVYLCASSSGVSRETQYFGPGTRLLVL.

This chain uses TRBV7-2 with TRBJ2-7; D gene uncertain. Germline lookup yields CDR1 SGHTA and CDR2 FQGNSA. The CDR3 contains 14 residues. V shed 0 bases and J shed 4 bases, with 10 bases lying between them. In nucleotides, the CDR3 is TGTGCCAGCAGCTTAGCGGCTACGCTTTACGAGCAGTACTTC. This encodes CASSLAATLYEQYF.

This clonotype appeared many times. The CDR3 sequence: CASSLGQEGEAKNIQYF. The DNA for the CDR3 is TGCGCCAGCAGCTTGGGTCAAGAGGGGGAAGCCAAAAACATTCAGTACTTC. J is TRBJ2-4 and V is TRBV5-1, with a possible D match to TRBD1 (6 bases). The CDR3 runs 17 residues. CDR1 is SGHRS and CDR2 is YFSETQ in the germline V gene. Trimming shortened V by 0 bases and J by 0 bases, and 13 bases separated the two germline ends.

This clonotype was counted only a few times. This chain joins TRBV9 and TRBJ2-7; 10 bases fit TRBD1. The CDR3 spans 14 residues. V dropped 3 bases and J dropped 6; count of bases not matched to a gene: 6. Looked up from germline, CDR1 is SGDLS and CDR2 is YYNGEE. The CDR3: CASSGGTGDFEQYF. The DNA of the CDR3 is TGTGCCAGCAGCGGAGGGACAGGGGATTTCGAGCAGTACTTC.

This clonotype has ten or more counts. The V call is TRBV5-1, the J call TRBJ2-1, with D tentatively TRBD1 (6 bases). Germline CDR1 and CDR2: SGHRS and YFSETQ. The CDR3 is made up of 14 amino acids. Trimming left V 5 bases short and J 0 bases short, with 9 bases between. CDR3 sequence reads: CASSQGSSYNEQFF. CDR3 nucleotide sequence: TGCGCCAGCAGTCAGGGGAGCTCCTACAATGAGCAGTTCTTC.

This clonotype has at least ten counts. The chain couples TRBV12-3 or TRBV12-4 to TRBJ1-1; maybe TRBD1 (5 bases). The ends were cut back, 6 bases at V and 8 bases at J, with 13 bases in the middle. The CDR3 is 12 residues long. The CDR3 DNA follows: TGTGCCAGCAGCCTCGGGACTCCCGAAGCTTTCTTT. The encoded protein is CASSLGTPEAFF.

This clonotype was seen a handful of times. The genes are TRBV29-1 and TRBJ2-1, with D possibly TRBD2 on 5 matching bases. The CDR3 runs to 11 residues. V gave up 5 bases and J gave up 10 bases, with 12 bases separating them. The germline V gene has CDR1 SQVTM and CDR2 ANQGSEA. The CDR3 sequence is CSVRGYDEQFF. CDR3 sequence (DNA): TGCAGCGTTCGGGGTTACGACGAGCAGTTCTTC.

V is TRBV6-1 and J is TRBJ2-7; no reliable D call. V was clipped by 5 bases and J by 0 bases, with 11 bases between them. The CDR3 sequence is 14 residues long. CDR1 and CDR2 from the germline V gene are MNHNS and SASEGT. CDR3 residues: CASSPGPLSYEQYF. CDR3 bases: TGTGCCAGCAGTCCCGGGCCTCTCTCCTACGAGCAGTACTTC.

The table lists this clonotype with many counts. This chain joins TRBV15 and TRBJ1-1; D remains unclear. Trimming took off 1 base at V and 9 bases at J, with 9 bases between the two ends. This CDR3 has 12 residues. Per the germline V gene, CDR1 is LNHNV and CDR2 is YYDKDF (reference sequence). Here the CDR3 DNA reads TGTGCCACCAGCAGAGGGTCAGGACAAGCTTTCTTT. This codes for CATSRGSGQAFF.